The rows below give T cell receptor beta chains drawn from one sample of a study of identical twins. TCRdb itself ran the 5' RACE reads through MiXCR, one entry per CDR3 protein. The table includes 700,000 or so distinct CDR3 sequences, less than 10% detected once. The same specimen was also included in a second study, on yellow fever vaccine responses in identical twins.

The sequencing input was PBMCs. The source of these receptors is a woman between 18 and 30 years old in good health. CDR3s include the opening cysteine and the closing phenylalanine or tryptophan. The D gene is left open where the match is weak. The listing skips clone size in some rows; elsewhere it reads once, few, many or a size class.

cdr3_length | d_call | j_call | clone_size | v_call | cdr3_aa | cdr3_nt
14 | - | TRBJ2-1 | many | TRBV15 | CATSRDIVENEQFF | TGTGCCACCAGCAGAGATATAGTAGAGAACGAGCAGTTCTTC
19 | TRBD1 | TRBJ2-6 | - | TRBV10-3 | CAITTGGQDPLAGANVLTF | TGTGCCATTACCACCGGGGGACAGGACCCCCTTGCTGGGGCCAACGTCCTGACTTTC
15 | - | TRBJ2-1 | many | TRBV24-1 | CATSDLPVAYNEQFF | TGTGCCACCAGTGATTTGCCGGTTGCCTACAATGAGCAGTTCTTC
15 | TRBD1 | TRBJ2-2 | - | TRBV10-3 | CAITDRGRGTGELFF | TGTGCCATCACCGACAGGGGAAGGGGTACCGGGGAGCTGTTTTTT
14 | - | TRBJ2-5 | few | TRBV6-5 | CASSYSILAGTQYF | TGTGCCAGCAGTTACTCGATCCTAGCCGGGACCCAGTACTTC
13 | TRBD2 | TRBJ2-1 | few | TRBV7-2 | CASRASGYNEQFF | TGTGCCAGCAGGGCTAGCGGCTACAATGAGCAGTTCTTC
15 | TRBD1 | TRBJ2-7 | few | TRBV4-3 | CASSHGTDPLYEQYF | TGCGCCAGCAGCCACGGGACAGATCCGCTCTACGAGCAGTACTTC
16 | TRBD1 | TRBJ2-5 | - | TRBV11-2 | CASSYLGRGRGETQYF | TGTGCCAGCAGCTACCTTGGCAGGGGGCGCGGGGAGACCCAGTACTTC
14 | - | TRBJ2-7 | few | TRBV7-9 | CASSLSQIYYEQYF | TGTGCCAGCAGCTTGAGCCAGATATACTACGAGCAGTACTTC
16 | - | TRBJ2-4 | - | TRBV18 | CASSPRAEKGRDIQYF | TGTGCCAGCTCACCACGGGCAGAAAAGGGTCGGGACATTCAGTACTTC
16 | TRBD1 | TRBJ2-5 | many | TRBV24-1 | CATSDGGTGWRETQYF | TGTGCCACCAGTGATGGGGGGACAGGATGGCGAGAGACCCAGTACTTC
16 | TRBD1 | TRBJ2-2 | few | TRBV24-1 | CATSHYRDRGTGELFF | TGTGCCACCAGTCATTACCGGGACAGGGGCACCGGGGAGCTGTTTTTT
18 | TRBD1 | TRBJ2-6 | few | TRBV11-1 | CASSEGTGVYSGANVLTF | TGTGCCAGCAGCGAGGGGACAGGGGTTTATTCTGGGGCCAACGTCCTGACTTTC
15 | - | TRBJ2-7 | - | TRBV24-1 | CATRRTDPRGNEQYF | TGTGCCACCAGAAGAACAGACCCTCGAGGAAACGAGCAGTACTTC
16 | - | TRBJ2-7 | many | TRBV7-2 | CASSSPGRGDYYEQYF | TGTGCCAGCAGCTCCCCTGGCAGGGGAGATTACTACGAGCAGTACTTC
14 | - | TRBJ2-2 | many | TRBV12-3/TRBV12-4 | CASSLSHPAGELFF | TGTGCCAGCAGTTTGAGCCATCCGGCCGGGGAGCTGTTTTTT
14 | - | TRBJ2-5 | - | TRBV10-1 | CASKPTAIQETQYF | TGCGCCAGCAAACCAACAGCGATCCAAGAGACCCAGTACTTC
13 | - | TRBJ2-2 | many | TRBV12-3/TRBV12-4 | CASSLIGAGELFF | TGTGCCAGCAGTTTAATCGGTGCCGGGGAGCTGTTTTTT
16 | TRBD2 | TRBJ2-3 | - | TRBV11-3 | CASSADGGLAPNTQYF | TGTGCCAGCAGCGCAGATGGGGGACTAGCGCCAAATACGCAGTATTTT
15 | - | TRBJ1-6 | few | TRBV20-1 | CSAALRGAHNSPLHF | TGCAGTGCCGCCCTGAGGGGGGCGCATAATTCACCCCTCCACTTT
19 | TRBD2 | TRBJ2-3 | few | TRBV4-3 | CASSQVGSEGLGVNDTQYF | TGCGCCAGCAGCCAAGTAGGGTCGGAGGGACTAGGTGTGAATGATACGCAGTATTTT
18 | TRBD1 | TRBJ2-7 | few | TRBV6-5 | CASSFGTGGAAQFYEQYF | TGTGCCAGCAGTTTCGGGACAGGGGGCGCAGCCCAGTTCTACGAGCAGTACTTC
17 | TRBD1 | TRBJ1-5 | - | TRBV20-1 | CSARDGRGGAVRQPQHF | TGCAGTGCTAGAGATGGTAGAGGGGGCGCGGTAAGGCAGCCCCAGCATTTT
16 | - | TRBJ1-1 | few | TRBV7-9 | CASSFESGGMNTEAFF | TGTGCCAGCAGCTTCGAAAGTGGGGGCATGAACACTGAAGCTTTCTTT
14 | - | TRBJ2-3 | many | TRBV29-1 | CSVRKGENTDTQYF | TGCAGCGTGAGAAAGGGGGAAAACACAGATACGCAGTATTTT
14 | TRBD2 | TRBJ2-3 | - | TRBV6-2/TRBV6-3 | CASSYASGTDTQYF | TGTGCCAGCAGTTATGCTAGCGGGACAGATACGCAGTATTTT
14 | TRBD2 | TRBJ2-3 | - | TRBV18 | CASSTGLAGEAQYF | TGTGCCAGCTCAACTGGACTAGCGGGAGAGGCGCAGTATTTT
15 | - | TRBJ1-5 | few | TRBV3-1 | CASSQGGQGNQPQHF | TGTGCCAGCAGCCAAGGGGGGCAGGGCAATCAGCCCCAGCATTTT
14 | TRBD2 | TRBJ2-7 | many | TRBV4-3 | CASSQVAGDYEQYF | TGCGCCAGCAGCCAAGTAGCGGGAGACTACGAGCAGTACTTC
15 | - | TRBJ1-4 | - | TRBV5-5 | CASSLTGTQDEKLFF | TGTGCCAGCAGCTTAACAGGGACTCAGGATGAAAAACTGTTTTTT
20 | TRBD2 | TRBJ2-1 | few | TRBV10-3 | CAISDPGLADYDLSYNEQFF | TGTGCCATCAGTGATCCGGGACTAGCGGACTATGATTTATCCTACAATGAGCAGTTCTTC
15 | - | TRBJ2-5 | - | TRBV7-2 | CASSPLGAKQETQYF | TGTGCCAGCAGTCCCCTCGGGGCCAAGCAAGAGACCCAGTACTTC